A selection of T cell receptor beta chains follows, all from one sample in a study of blood T cell repertoires in COVID-19. Here immunoSEQ multiplex PCR was the method, and the copy in TCRdb shows in-frame clones only, minus some. This sample has 150,000 to 200,000 clones, with more than 75% found just once. The specimen sequenced was PBMCs or T cells enriched from blood (not recorded which). All receptors come from a woman aged 50 to 65 with acute COVID-19. Each CDR3 is given with its conserved first and last residue. Fields, in order: D gene, J gene, clone size, V gene, CDR3 protein, CDR3 DNA. D genes are given only for firm matches. Some rows mark clone size as missing; the rest say once, few, many or name a class of expanded clone.

TRBD1,TRBJ2-2,few,TRBV11-3,CASSLEHGTGNTGELFF,TGTGCCAGCAGCTTAGAGCATGGGACAGGGAACACCGGGGAGCTGTTTTTT
.,TRBJ2-3,.,TRBV5-5,CASSLGPETDTQYF,TGTGCCAGCAGCTTGGGGCCGGAGACAGATACGCAGTATTTT
TRBD1,TRBJ1-1,once,TRBV9,CASSARQGPLNTEAFF,TGTGCCAGCAGCGCTCGACAGGGCCCCCTGAACACTGAAGCTTTCTTT
TRBD1,TRBJ1-2,.,TRBV7-8,CASSRGGQGLRGYTF,TGTGCCAGCAGCCGAGGTGGACAGGGTTTGAGAGGCTACACCTTC
.,TRBJ1-5,.,TRBV6-2/TRBV6-3,CASSHRGLSNQPQHF,TGTGCCAGCAGTCACAGAGGGCTAAGCAATCAGCCCCAGCATTTT
TRBD1,TRBJ1-2,.,TRBV5-4,CASSPTGQARIYTF,TGTGCCAGCAGCCCGACCGGACAGGCTCGGATCTACACCTTC
TRBD1,TRBJ2-2,.,TRBV13,CASSFRLTGANTGELFF,TGTGCCAGCAGCTTTCGGCTGACAGGGGCGAACACCGGGGAGCTGTTTTTT
.,TRBJ1-2,.,TRBV12-3/TRBV12-4,CASSPTGTYGYTF,TGTGCCAGCAGCCCTACAGGGACCTATGGCTACACCTTC
.,TRBJ1-1,.,TRBV10-2,CASSRGGPPNTEAFF,TGCGCCAGCAGTCGTGGAGGGCCACCGAACACTGAAGCTTTCTTT
.,TRBJ2-2,.,TRBV18,CASSPLATRDTGELFF,TGTGCCAGCTCACCACTAGCTACTAGAGACACCGGGGAGCTGTTTTTT
TRBD1,TRBJ1-1,.,TRBV29-1,CSVIQGANVIEAFF,TGCAGCGTCATACAGGGGGCGAATGTCATTGAAGCTTTCTTT
TRBD1,TRBJ2-1,.,TRBV9,CASSALGTGHNEQFF,TGTGCCAGCAGCGCTCTTGGGACAGGGCACAATGAGCAGTTCTTC
.,TRBJ1-4,.,TRBV5-4,CASSLVGSGEKLFF,TGTGCCAGCAGCTTGGTGGGTTCAGGTGAAAAACTGTTTTTT
.,TRBJ1-2,.,TRBV9,CASSRKTDSSYTF,TGTGCCAGCAGTCGGAAAACCGACAGTAGCTACACCTTC
.,TRBJ1-1,.,TRBV7-8,CASSLVEFMTEAFF,TGTGCCAGCAGCTTAGTAGAATTTATGACTGAAGCTTTCTTT
TRBD2,TRBJ2-1,.,TRBV5-4,CASSFGLAEYNEQFF,TGTGCCAGCAGCTTTGGACTAGCGGAGTACAATGAGCAGTTCTTC
.,TRBJ1-1,.,TRBV4-1,CASSQDRGATEAFF,TGCGCCAGCAGCCAAGACAGGGGTGCCACTGAAGCTTTCTTT
.,TRBJ1-1,.,TRBV5-1,CASSSNRENTEAFF,TGCGCCAGCAGCTCAAACAGGGAGAACACTGAAGCTTTCTTT
.,TRBJ2-5,.,TRBV19,CASRRFPGNQETQYF,TGTGCCAGTAGGAGGTTCCCGGGTAACCAAGAGACCCAGTACTTC
.,TRBJ1-5,.,TRBV18,CASSPVPEATGNQPQHF,TGTGCCAGCTCACCAGTTCCGGAGGCAACGGGCAATCAGCCCCAGCATTTT
.,TRBJ2-3,few,TRBV5-1,CASSLASLGAPDTQYF,TGCGCCAGCAGCTTGGCATCGCTGGGAGCCCCAGATACGCAGTATTTT
TRBD2,TRBJ2-3,.,TRBV29-1,CSVEWRGEQYF,TGCAGCGTTGAGTGGCGGGGGGAGCAGTATTTT
TRBD1,TRBJ1-5,.,TRBV19,CASNYGQGGGNQPQHF,TGTGCCAGTAACTACGGACAGGGGGGCGGCAATCAGCCCCAGCATTTT
TRBD1,TRBJ2-1,.,TRBV7-2,CASSSTGWWYNEQFF,TGTGCCAGCAGCTCGACAGGGTGGTGGTACAATGAGCAGTTCTTC
TRBD1,TRBJ1-2,.,TRBV6-6,CASSYTGQSYGYTF,TGTGCCAGCAGTTACACGGGACAGAGTTATGGCTACACCTTC
TRBD1,TRBJ1-2,.,TRBV19,CASSTSIVGTGQGVYGHTF,TGTGCCAGTAGTACCAGCATTGTCGGGACAGGGCAAGGGGTCTATGGCCACACCTTC
.,TRBJ1-2,.,TRBV5-5,CASSFYRMANYGYTF,TGTGCCAGCAGCTTCTACAGGATGGCTAACTATGGCTACACCTTC
.,TRBJ2-3,few,TRBV21-1,CASSMPRLTSTDTQYF,TGTGCCAGCAGCATGCCTCGCCTCACTAGCACAGATACGCAGTATTTT
.,TRBJ2-2,.,TRBV14,CASRRMGANTGELFF,TGTGCCAGCAGGAGGATGGGTGCGAACACCGGGGAGCTGTTTTTT
TRBD1,TRBJ1-2,.,TRBV7-2,CASSPRDRAIYNYGYTF,TGTGCCAGCAGCCCGCGGGACAGGGCCATATATAACTATGGCTACACCTTC
.,TRBJ1-2,.,TRBV6-1,CASSEGWRGNYGYTF,TGTGCCAGCAGTGAAGGTTGGAGGGGAAACTATGGCTACACCTTC
.,TRBJ2-5,.,TRBV7-9,CASSITTGETQYF,TGTGCCAGCAGCATAACAACGGGAGAGACCCAGTACTTC
TRBD1,TRBJ1-1,.,TRBV4-3,CASSQGTGLNTEAFF,TGCGCCAGCAGCCAAGGGACAGGGCTAAACACTGAAGCTTTCTTT
TRBD1,TRBJ1-1,once,TRBV7-2,CASRTGRLNTEAFF,TGTGCCAGCCGGACAGGGAGGTTAAACACTGAAGCTTTCTTT
.,TRBJ1-1,.,TRBV5-4,CASAGQLNTEAFF,TGTGCCAGCGCAGGCCAGTTGAACACTGAAGCTTTCTTT
TRBD1,TRBJ2-1,once,TRBV5-5,CASSWEGQGYNEQFF,TGTGCCAGCAGCTGGGAGGGACAGGGGTACAATGAGCAGTTCTTC
.,TRBJ1-2,.,TRBV6-5,CASSYPGGYGYTF,TGTGCCAGCAGTTACCCGGGAGGCTATGGCTACACCTTC
TRBD1,TRBJ2-3,.,TRBV7-9,CASNQVGQGAEDTQYF,TGTGCCAGCAACCAAGTGGGACAGGGGGCAGAAGATACGCAGTATTTT
TRBD1,TRBJ1-4,.,TRBV25-1,CASSAQGASKEKLFF,TGTGCCAGCAGTGCACAGGGGGCGAGTAAGGAAAAACTGTTTTTT
TRBD1,TRBJ1-1,.,TRBV5-1,CASNGQGEAFF,TGCGCCAGCAACGGACAGGGTGAAGCTTTCTTT
TRBD1,TRBJ1-2,.,TRBV27,CASSLGGQGSYGYTF,TGTGCCAGCAGTTTGGGGGGACAGGGGTCCTATGGCTACACCTTC
TRBD1,TRBJ1-1,once,TRBV2,CASSAEGTANTEAFF,TGTGCCAGCAGCGCCGAGGGGACAGCGAACACTGAAGCTTTCTTT
.,TRBJ1-4,.,TRBV6-5,CASMGLNSNEKLFF,TGTGCCAGCATGGGCCTGAACTCTAATGAAAAACTGTTTTTT
.,TRBJ1-1,few,TRBV10-1,CASRGAGALDTEAFF,TGCGCCAGCAGAGGTGCGGGGGCTCTAGACACTGAAGCTTTCTTT
TRBD1,TRBJ1-2,.,TRBV15,CATSRTGTPSNYGYTF,TGTGCCACCAGCAGGACAGGGACTCCCTCTAACTATGGCTACACCTTC
.,TRBJ1-2,.,TRBV3-1/TRBV3-2,CASSQWQGSNYGYTF,TGTGCCAGCAGCCAATGGCAGGGTTCTAACTATGGCTACACCTTC
TRBD2,TRBJ2-3,.,TRBV18,CASSPRGTSGWNTQYF,TGTGCCAGCTCACCACGAGGGACTAGCGGATGGAATACGCAGTATTTT
.,TRBJ2-3,.,TRBV10-1,CASSVTDTQYF,TGCGCCAGCAGTGTAACAGATACGCAGTATTTT
TRBD2,TRBJ2-3,.,TRBV10-3,CAISTGTSGTDTQYF,TGTGCCATCAGTACCGGGACTAGCGGGACAGATACGCAGTATTTT
.,TRBJ2-3,.,TRBV2,CASSGEADTQYF,TGTGCCAGCTCCGGAGAAGCAGATACGCAGTATTTT